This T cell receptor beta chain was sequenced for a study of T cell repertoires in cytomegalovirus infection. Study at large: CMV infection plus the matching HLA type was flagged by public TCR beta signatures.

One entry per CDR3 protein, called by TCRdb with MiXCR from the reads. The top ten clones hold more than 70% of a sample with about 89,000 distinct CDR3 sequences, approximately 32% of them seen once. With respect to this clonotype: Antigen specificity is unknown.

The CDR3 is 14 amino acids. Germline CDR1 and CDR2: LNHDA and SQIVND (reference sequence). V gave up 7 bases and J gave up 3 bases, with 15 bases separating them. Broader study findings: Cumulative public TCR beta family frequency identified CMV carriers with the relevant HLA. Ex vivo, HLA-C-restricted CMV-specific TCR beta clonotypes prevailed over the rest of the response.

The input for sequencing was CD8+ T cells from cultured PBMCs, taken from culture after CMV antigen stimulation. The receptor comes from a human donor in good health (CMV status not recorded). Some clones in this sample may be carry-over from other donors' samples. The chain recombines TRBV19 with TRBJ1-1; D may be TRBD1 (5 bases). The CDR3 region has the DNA TGTGCCAGTACAGGGCTACCGGGGGACACTGAAGCTTTCTTT. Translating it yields CASTGLPGDTEAFF. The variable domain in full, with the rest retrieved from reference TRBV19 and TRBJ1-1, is DGGITQSPKYLFRKEGQNVTLSCEQNLNHDAMYWYRQDPGQGLRLIYYSQIVNDFQKGDIAEGYSVSREKKESFPLTVTSAQKNPTAFYLCASTGLPGDTEAFFGQGTRLTVV.